The sequence of this T cell receptor beta chain was determined in a study of blood T cells in healthy people across ages. CDR3 length: 17 amino acids. After removal of 6 bases from V and 4 bases from J, the junction contained 13 bases not matched to a gene. Then a second PCR, running about 6 to 12 cycles, was carried out with a sample-barcoded 5' primer and a J-beta primer mix. Samples each returned at least 2.5 million CDR3-containing paired-end reads. Via MiXCR, TCRdb re-called the 5' RACE reads, giving one row per CDR3 protein. Here the sample spans 550,000 to 700,000 distinct CDR3 sequences, 27% being singletons.

This receptor was identified in a woman aged 70-85 years in good health. The sequenced sample consisted of blood. This chain joins TRBV12-3 or TRBV12-4 and TRBJ1-2, with TRBD1 matching 11 bases. CDR3 protein: CASRPAPGQGDGYGYTF. CDR3 nucleotide sequence: TGTGCCAGCAGGCCAGCTCCGGGACAGGGGGATGGCTATGGCTACACCTTC.